This TCR beta chain derives from a study of beta chain features in type 1 diabetes. The CDR3 extends over 14 amino acids. From germline, CDR1 is SEHNR and CDR2 FQNEAQ (reference sequence). V was trimmed by 5 bases and J by 3 bases, leaving 14 bases between them. Expressed TCRB transcripts were sequenced, since all the RNA that had been isolated was reverse transcribed. The repertoire was sequenced with immunoSEQ multiplex PCR; TCRdb's copy has only in-frame clones and lacks some. The sample includes 150,000 to 200,000 clones, roughly an eighth seen only once; the top ten take 0.62%. The clonotype was recovered from a woman between 18 and 30 years old in good health. Sequences were obtained from central memory CD4+ T cells from blood. The chain carries TRBV7-9 and TRBJ2-7, with D possibly TRBD1 on 6 matching bases. CDR3: CASSALETGYEQYF. The CDR3 region has the DNA TGTGCCAGCAGCGCTCTTGAGACAGGCTACGAGCAGTACTTC. Full variable domain (rest looked up from reference TRBV7-9 and TRBJ2-7): DTGVSQNPRHKITKRGQNVTFRCDPISEHNRLYWYRQTLGQGPEFLTYFQNEAQLEKSRLLSDRFSAERPKGSFSTLEIQRTEQGDSAMYLCASSALETGYEQYFGPGTRLTVT.